This T cell receptor beta chain is drawn from a study of OX40 agonist ivuxolimab in advanced cancers. Study background: Patients' therapy was ivuxolimab, an antibody that acts as an agonist of OX40 (CD134). Patients received ivuxolimab, an intravenous treatment, every 2 weeks at 0.01 to 10 mg/kg. A male proportion of 70% to 90% was recorded, with mean age 60 years and range roughly 23 to 90.

Assay: immunoSEQ multiplex PCR; the TCRdb copy retains only in-frame clones and omits some. The data hold about 37,000 clones, with around four fifths observed a single time. Sequencing was performed on CD4+ or CD8+ T cells sorted from blood, taken in a trial of the OX40 agonist ivuxolimab. This receptor was identified in an adult with an advanced solid tumor such as melanoma, head and neck, liver or kidney cancer.

CDR3 sequence reads: CASSRSRDPNQPQHF. DNA for the CDR3: TGCGCCAGCAGCCGGAGTAGGGACCCTAATCAGCCCCAGCATTTT. The rearrangement links TRBV5-1 to TRBJ1-5; TRBD1 might be the D (5 bases). The CDR3 contains 15 residues. V was pared by 4 bases and J by 4 bases, with 15 bases between. The germline CDR1 and CDR2 sequences are SGHRS and YFSETQ.